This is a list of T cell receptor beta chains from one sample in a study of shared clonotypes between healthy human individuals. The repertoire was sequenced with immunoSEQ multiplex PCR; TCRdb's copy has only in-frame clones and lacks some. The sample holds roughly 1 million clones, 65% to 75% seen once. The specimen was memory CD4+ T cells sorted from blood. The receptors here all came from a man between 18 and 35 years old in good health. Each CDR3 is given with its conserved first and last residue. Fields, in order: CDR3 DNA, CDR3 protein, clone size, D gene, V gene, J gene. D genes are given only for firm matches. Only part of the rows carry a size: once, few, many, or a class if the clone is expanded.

CDR3 DNA: TGTGCCAGCAGCCAAAAGACCCTGACGCGAAGCAATGAGCAGTTCTTC
CDR3 protein: CASSQKTLTRSNEQFF
clone size: NA
D gene: NA
V gene: TRBV7-2
J gene: TRBJ2-1

CDR3 DNA: TGTGCCAGCTCACCAAAAAGGGATAGCAATCAGCCCCAGCATTTT
CDR3 protein: CASSPKRDSNQPQHF
clone size: NA
D gene: NA
V gene: TRBV18
J gene: TRBJ1-5

CDR3 DNA: TGTGCCAGTAGTCTCCCCACGGGGGGCCGTGAAAAACTGTTTTTT
CDR3 protein: CASSLPTGGREKLFF
clone size: few
D gene: NA
V gene: TRBV19
J gene: TRBJ1-4

CDR3 DNA: TGCGCCAGCAGGGAAGAGGGGGCTGAGACCCAGTACTTC
CDR3 protein: CASREEGAETQYF
clone size: NA
D gene: TRBD1
V gene: TRBV5-1
J gene: TRBJ2-5

CDR3 DNA: TGCGCCACGTCCATGGGGATGAACACTGAAGCTTTCTTT
CDR3 protein: CATSMGMNTEAFF
clone size: NA
D gene: NA
V gene: TRBV5-1
J gene: TRBJ1-1

CDR3 DNA: TGTGCCAGCAGGAGGGGGCAGCCCCAGCATTTT
CDR3 protein: CASRRGQPQHF
clone size: NA
D gene: NA
V gene: TRBV6-1
J gene: TRBJ1-5

CDR3 DNA: TGTGCCAGCAGCTTAGAGCTAGCTAGCTGGACCGGGGAGCTGTTTTTT
CDR3 protein: CASSLELASWTGELFF
clone size: few
D gene: NA
V gene: TRBV7-8
J gene: TRBJ2-2

CDR3 DNA: TGTGCCAGCAGTAGGGGACTAGTGGAGCAGTTCTTC
CDR3 protein: CASSRGLVEQFF
clone size: NA
D gene: TRBD2
V gene: TRBV6-6
J gene: TRBJ2-1

CDR3 DNA: TGTGCCTGGACAGGGTTAGGGAACACTGAAGCTTTCTTT
CDR3 protein: CAWTGLGNTEAFF
clone size: few
D gene: NA
V gene: TRBV30
J gene: TRBJ1-1

CDR3 DNA: TGCGCCAGCAGCTCCCGGGGAGCGGGAGTAGGTCAAGAGACCCAGTACTTC
CDR3 protein: CASSSRGAGVGQETQYF
clone size: NA
D gene: TRBD2
V gene: TRBV5-1
J gene: TRBJ2-5

CDR3 DNA: TGCGCCAGCAGCCGATTGAACACCGGGGAGCTGTTTTTT
CDR3 protein: CASSRLNTGELFF
clone size: NA
D gene: NA
V gene: TRBV4-1
J gene: TRBJ2-2

CDR3 DNA: TGTGCCTCCAGCGGGGGGGGTTACGAGCAGTACTTC
CDR3 protein: CASSGGGYEQYF
clone size: NA
D gene: TRBD2
V gene: TRBV2
J gene: TRBJ2-7

CDR3 DNA: TGTGCCAGCAGCCACTCGAGTTACTACGAGCAGTACTTC
CDR3 protein: CASSHSSYYEQYF
clone size: NA
D gene: NA
V gene: TRBV7-9
J gene: TRBJ2-7

CDR3 DNA: TGTGCCAGCAGTTATAGCGGGGGGCAGTACGAGCAGTACTTC
CDR3 protein: CASSYSGGQYEQYF
clone size: many
D gene: TRBD2
V gene: TRBV6-1
J gene: TRBJ2-7

CDR3 DNA: TGTGCCAGCAGTAAGGAGGGGGGGGATTGGAATGAGCAGTTCTTC
CDR3 protein: CASSKEGGDWNEQFF
clone size: NA
D gene: NA
V gene: TRBV2
J gene: TRBJ2-1

CDR3 DNA: TGTGCCAGCTCACTCACAGGGACTAATGAAAAACTGTTTTTT
CDR3 protein: CASSLTGTNEKLFF
clone size: NA
D gene: NA
V gene: TRBV18
J gene: TRBJ1-4

CDR3 DNA: TGTGCCAGCAGTTTCTCACAGGGGGAAAAACTGTTTTTT
CDR3 protein: CASSFSQGEKLFF
clone size: NA
D gene: TRBD1
V gene: TRBV5-6
J gene: TRBJ1-4

CDR3 DNA: TGTGCCAGCAGCGACCAGATAGAAGATGAGCAGTTCTTC
CDR3 protein: CASSDQIEDEQFF
clone size: NA
D gene: NA
V gene: TRBV9
J gene: TRBJ2-1

CDR3 DNA: TGTGCCAGCAGCAAGGAGGGCGTTATTAGTGGCTACACCTTC
CDR3 protein: CASSKEGVISGYTF
clone size: NA
D gene: NA
V gene: TRBV6-5
J gene: TRBJ1-2

CDR3 DNA: TGTGCCAGCAGCCAAGATATACGCGACGAGCAGTACTTC
CDR3 protein: CASSQDIRDEQYF
clone size: NA
D gene: NA
V gene: TRBV4-2
J gene: TRBJ2-7

CDR3 DNA: TGTGCCAGCAGTCCTACAGGGGTCGGTGAAAAACTGTTTTTT
CDR3 protein: CASSPTGVGEKLFF
clone size: NA
D gene: TRBD1
V gene: TRBV28
J gene: TRBJ1-4

CDR3 DNA: TGTGCCAGCAGTTATAGCGCAGCTAGCAATCAGCCCCAGCATTTT
CDR3 protein: CASSYSAASNQPQHF
clone size: few
D gene: NA
V gene: TRBV6-5
J gene: TRBJ1-5

CDR3 DNA: TGCGCCAGCAGCTTGTCTGGCCCAGTGAACACTGAAGCTTTCTTT
CDR3 protein: CASSLSGPVNTEAFF
clone size: NA
D gene: NA
V gene: TRBV5-1
J gene: TRBJ1-1

CDR3 DNA: TGCAGCGTAACATCAGGGAGGGAGCTGTTTTTT
CDR3 protein: CSVTSGRELFF
clone size: NA
D gene: NA
V gene: TRBV29-1
J gene: TRBJ2-2

CDR3 DNA: TGTGCCAGCAGCCAAGATAGGTTCAACGGAAACACCATATATTTT
CDR3 protein: CASSQDRFNGNTIYF
clone size: few
D gene: NA
V gene: TRBV14
J gene: TRBJ1-3

CDR3 DNA: TGTGCCAGCAGCCGACGGATCCAAGAGACCCAGTACTTC
CDR3 protein: CASSRRIQETQYF
clone size: NA
D gene: NA
V gene: TRBV6-5
J gene: TRBJ2-5

CDR3 DNA: TGTGCCAGCAGTTTAGGCATCTACGAGCAGTACTTC
CDR3 protein: CASSLGIYEQYF
clone size: once
D gene: NA
V gene: TRBV28
J gene: TRBJ2-7

CDR3 DNA: TGTGCCAGCAGTCCCGTACAGAGTTACACAGATACGCAGTATTTT
CDR3 protein: CASSPVQSYTDTQYF
clone size: NA
D gene: NA
V gene: TRBV28
J gene: TRBJ2-3

CDR3 DNA: TGTGCCAGCAGCTTAAGGCAGGGGAGCTCCTACGAGCAGTACTTC
CDR3 protein: CASSLRQGSSYEQYF
clone size: NA
D gene: NA
V gene: TRBV7-6
J gene: TRBJ2-7

CDR3 DNA: TGTGCCAGCGCATCAGGGGTTGGGGCCAACGTCCTGACTTTC
CDR3 protein: CASASGVGANVLTF
clone size: once
D gene: NA
V gene: TRBV28
J gene: TRBJ2-6

CDR3 DNA: TGTGCCAGTAGTACGGGACAGGGCTATTTTGGCTACACCTTC
CDR3 protein: CASSTGQGYFGYTF
clone size: NA
D gene: TRBD1
V gene: TRBV19
J gene: TRBJ1-2

CDR3 DNA: TGTGCCAGCAGTTCATCCGGGACAGGATTTCAGCAGTACTTC
CDR3 protein: CASSSSGTGFQQYF
clone size: NA
D gene: TRBD1
V gene: TRBV27
J gene: TRBJ2-7

CDR3 DNA: TGCGCCAGCAGTAGAAATTTTCGGGGGCCTCGAAGTTTCGGCTACGAGCAGTACTTC
CDR3 protein: CASSRNFRGPRSFGYEQYF
clone size: NA
D gene: NA
V gene: TRBV10-2
J gene: TRBJ2-7

CDR3 DNA: TGTGCCAGCAGCTTAGCGTCGGGTGATAACTATGGCTACACCTTC
CDR3 protein: CASSLASGDNYGYTF
clone size: NA
D gene: NA
V gene: TRBV11-2
J gene: TRBJ1-2

CDR3 DNA: TGTGCCAGCAGTGTCGGGACAGGGACGAACACCATATATTTT
CDR3 protein: CASSVGTGTNTIYF
clone size: NA
D gene: TRBD1
V gene: TRBV6-1
J gene: TRBJ1-3

CDR3 DNA: TGTGCCTGGGCACCCCGCGGGACAGGACCCTTCGAGCAGTACTTC
CDR3 protein: CAWAPRGTGPFEQYF
clone size: NA
D gene: TRBD1
V gene: TRBV30
J gene: TRBJ2-7

CDR3 DNA: TGTGCCTGGAGTTCAAGGGGCACTGAAGCTTTCTTT
CDR3 protein: CAWSSRGTEAFF
clone size: NA
D gene: NA
V gene: TRBV30
J gene: TRBJ1-1

CDR3 DNA: TGTGCCAGCTCAGACAGGGGAGTGGACTATGGCTACACCTTC
CDR3 protein: CASSDRGVDYGYTF
clone size: NA
D gene: TRBD1
V gene: TRBV18
J gene: TRBJ1-2

CDR3 DNA: TGTGCCAGCAACTTAGACTATAGCAATCAGCCCCAGCATTTT
CDR3 protein: CASNLDYSNQPQHF
clone size: NA
D gene: NA
V gene: TRBV6-1
J gene: TRBJ1-5

CDR3 DNA: TGTGCCAGCATCTCTCCCAGCGGGACCTACAATGAGCAGTTCTTC
CDR3 protein: CASISPSGTYNEQFF
clone size: once
D gene: TRBD2
V gene: TRBV18
J gene: TRBJ2-1

CDR3 DNA: TGCGCCAGCAGCTTGCTAGTAGGCACTGAAGCTTTCTTT
CDR3 protein: CASSLLVGTEAFF
clone size: few
D gene: NA
V gene: TRBV5-1
J gene: TRBJ1-1

CDR3 DNA: TGTGCCAGCTCACCAACCGGGACAACCTCCTACGAGCAGTACTTC
CDR3 protein: CASSPTGTTSYEQYF
clone size: NA
D gene: NA
V gene: TRBV18
J gene: TRBJ2-7

CDR3 DNA: TGTGCCAGCAGGGACCGGACAGGGACCTACGAGCAGTACTTC
CDR3 protein: CASRDRTGTYEQYF
clone size: few
D gene: TRBD1
V gene: TRBV2
J gene: TRBJ2-7

CDR3 DNA: TGTGCCAGCAGCGTAACAGGGGGGCCCAATGAAAAACTGTTTTTT
CDR3 protein: CASSVTGGPNEKLFF
clone size: NA
D gene: TRBD1
V gene: TRBV7-6
J gene: TRBJ1-4

CDR3 DNA: TGTGCCAGCACCAAAAGTCTGAACACCGGGGAGCTGTTTTTT
CDR3 protein: CASTKSLNTGELFF
clone size: NA
D gene: NA
V gene: TRBV5-4
J gene: TRBJ2-2

CDR3 DNA: TGCGCCAGCAGCTTGGTTCCGGGGACCCCGTCCTCTGGGGCCAACGTCCTGACTTTC
CDR3 protein: CASSLVPGTPSSGANVLTF
clone size: NA
D gene: NA
V gene: TRBV5-1
J gene: TRBJ2-6

CDR3 DNA: TGTGCCACGGGGACTAGCGGGCCGGGGGGAGAGACCCAGTACTTC
CDR3 protein: CATGTSGPGGETQYF
clone size: once
D gene: TRBD2
V gene: TRBV10-3
J gene: TRBJ2-5

CDR3 DNA: TGTGCCAGCAGTTACCTACGGAACACCGGGGAGCTGTTTTTT
CDR3 protein: CASSYLRNTGELFF
clone size: NA
D gene: NA
V gene: TRBV6-6
J gene: TRBJ2-2

CDR3 DNA: TGTGCCAGCAGACTCATGCGGGGGGGCACAGATACGCAGTATTTT
CDR3 protein: CASRLMRGGTDTQYF
clone size: few
D gene: TRBD2
V gene: TRBV13
J gene: TRBJ2-3

CDR3 DNA: TGCGCCAGCAGTGAAGACAGGTCTTTGAACACTGAAGCTTTCTTT
CDR3 protein: CASSEDRSLNTEAFF
clone size: NA
D gene: NA
V gene: TRBV10-2
J gene: TRBJ1-1

CDR3 DNA: TGCAGCGTTGGAGGGCAGAGTAATGAAAAACTGTTTTTT
CDR3 protein: CSVGGQSNEKLFF
clone size: NA
D gene: NA
V gene: TRBV29-1
J gene: TRBJ1-4

CDR3 DNA: TGCAGTGTTATGGGTAACACTGAAGCTTTCTTT
CDR3 protein: CSVMGNTEAFF
clone size: few
D gene: NA
V gene: TRBV20-1
J gene: TRBJ1-1

CDR3 DNA: TGTGCCAGCACCCGCCCGGGACAGGGCTACGAGCAGTACTTC
CDR3 protein: CASTRPGQGYEQYF
clone size: NA
D gene: TRBD1
V gene: TRBV6-5
J gene: TRBJ2-7

CDR3 DNA: TGTGCTAGTGGTTTGCTTACCGGGACTCGCCGGGAGCTTAACTATGGCTACACCTTC
CDR3 protein: CASGLLTGTRRELNYGYTF
clone size: NA
D gene: NA
V gene: TRBV12-5
J gene: TRBJ1-2